A selection of T cell receptor beta chains follows, all from one sample in a study of T cell repertoires in cytomegalovirus infection. From the reads, TCRdb called clonotypes with MiXCR, one entry per CDR3 protein. The data contain about 740,000 distinct CDR3 sequences, about a third of them singletons. The sequencing input was PBMCs. These TCRs come from a human donor in good health (CMV status not recorded). Some clones in this sample may be carry-over from other donors' samples. The CDR3 runs from the conserved cysteine through the conserved F or W. A D gene is named only where the DNA matches it firmly. Size values are once, few and many counts, or a class for expanded clones, and some rows have none.

cdr3_aa cdr3_nt d_call j_call clone_size v_call
CASTVGRLETQYF TGTGCCAGCACAGTCGGGAGGCTTGAGACCCAGTACTTC TRBD2 TRBJ2-5 . TRBV28
CSSSLNLGSTESFF TGTTCCAGCAGCTTAAATCTGGGGAGCACTGAATCTTTCTTT . TRBJ1-1 once TRBV7-9
CASSLTGRLRNTEAFF TGTGCCAGCAGTTTAACCGGGAGACTTAGGAACACTGAAGCTTTCTTT . TRBJ1-1 . TRBV12-3/TRBV12-4
CASSTGLAGGPAHEQFF TGTGCCAGCAGCACGGGACTAGCGGGAGGGCCAGCCCATGAGCAGTTCTTC TRBD2 TRBJ2-1 few TRBV7-8
CASNSAGQAAATDTQYF TGCGCCAGCAACTCTGCAGGACAAGCCGCCGCAACAGATACGCAGTATTTT . TRBJ2-3 . TRBV5-1
CASSLASGRVGPYNEQFF TGTGCCAGCAGCTTAGCTAGCGGGAGGGTGGGACCCTACAATGAGCAGTTCTTC TRBD2 TRBJ2-1 many TRBV7-9
CASRRSTDSLRVYEQYF TGTGCCAGCAGACGATCTACGGACAGTCTAAGGGTCTACGAGCAGTACTTC . TRBJ2-7 . TRBV14
CASSVGRGSYEQYF TGTGCCAGCAGCGTAGGTAGAGGCTCCTACGAGCAGTACTTC . TRBJ2-7 . TRBV9
CASSLTGGGGEQYF TGCGCCAGCAGTTTAACAGGGGGAGGCGGCGAGCAGTACTTC TRBD1 TRBJ2-7 . TRBV5-1
CASSRKSATNEKLFF TGTGCCAGCAGCCGGAAGTCAGCAACTAATGAAAAACTGTTTTTT . TRBJ1-4 many TRBV7-2
CASSAGSGSNQPQHF TGTGCCAGCAGCGCGGGGTCCGGGAGCAATCAGCCCCAGCATTTT . TRBJ1-5 . TRBV11-2
CASSLEAGGRDNEQFF TGTGCCAGCAGCTTAGAAGCGGGGGGCCGTGACAATGAGCAGTTCTTC TRBD2 TRBJ2-1 many TRBV7-2
CSARVLGRRGQSTDTQYF TGCAGTGCTAGAGTTTTGGGTCGGCGGGGGCAAAGCACAGATACGCAGTATTTT . TRBJ2-3 . TRBV20-1
CASSRDSPHTGELFF TGTGCCAGCAGCCGGGACAGTCCGCACACCGGGGAGCTGTTTTTT TRBD1 TRBJ2-2 many TRBV7-8
CASSHPGTGGNGYTF TGTGCCAGTAGTCATCCCGGGACAGGGGGCAACGGCTACACCTTC TRBD1 TRBJ1-2 few TRBV19
CAISDEEKLFF TGTGCCATCAGTGATGAGGAAAAACTGTTTTTT . TRBJ1-4 once TRBV10-3
CASIGAGNRGEQFF TGTGCCAGCATAGGAGCGGGGAATAGGGGTGAGCAGTTCTTC TRBD2 TRBJ2-1 . TRBV27
CASSSSGGRSEKLFF TGTGCCAGCAGCTCGTCGGGGGGGCGGAGTGAAAAACTGTTTTTT . TRBJ1-4 few TRBV7-8
CASSAHRDNTEAFF TGTGCCAGCAGTGCCCACAGGGATAACACTGAAGCTTTCTTT . TRBJ1-1 few TRBV25-1
CASSRDFSGGASKNIQYF TGTGCCAGCAGCCGAGACTTTAGCGGGGGGGCCTCCAAAAACATTCAGTACTTC TRBD2 TRBJ2-4 few TRBV9
CASSFGRNQPQHF TGTGCCAGCAGCTTTGGCCGTAATCAGCCCCAGCATTTT . TRBJ1-5 many TRBV27
CASSPREYSYEQYF TGTGCCAGCAGCCCACGGGAGTACTCCTACGAGCAGTACTTC . TRBJ2-7 . TRBV7-9
CASSIKGGGSNQPQHF TGTGCCAGTAGTATAAAGGGGGGAGGCAGCAATCAGCCCCAGCATTTT . TRBJ1-5 . TRBV19
CASSPGGGWETQYF TGTGCCAGCAGCCCGGGTGGGGGGTGGGAGACCCAGTACTTC . TRBJ2-5 few TRBV6-1
CASSPRPTEKLFF TGTGCCAGCAGTCCCCGACCAACTGAAAAACTGTTTTTT . TRBJ1-4 once TRBV11-2
CASSVVVAHQYNEQFF TGTGCCAGCAGCGTAGTGGTAGCCCACCAATACAATGAGCAGTTCTTC . TRBJ2-1 . TRBV9
CASSAGFGQEALHF TGTGCCAGCAGTGCGGGCTTTGGACAAGAAGCCCTCCACTTT . TRBJ1-6 . TRBV25-1